Listed below are T cell receptor beta chains from one sample, sequenced in a study of blood T cell repertoires in COVID-19. TCRdb keeps only in-frame clones here, not all; method: immunoSEQ multiplex PCR. This sample has approximately 90,000 clones, with over 75% found just once. The sample consisted of peripheral blood. The receptors here all came from a man in his 60s with acute or convalescent COVID-19. The CDR3 runs from the conserved cysteine through the conserved F or W. D genes are given only for firm matches. The size field is filled for only some rows; it gives once, few, many or a size class.

abundance: -; j_gene: TRBJ2-1; v_gene: TRBV27; d_gene: TRBD2; CDR3nt: TGTGCCAGCAGTCCCACAACTAGCGGCTACAATGAGCAGTTCTTC; CDR3aa: CASSPTTSGYNEQFF
abundance: -; j_gene: TRBJ2-7; v_gene: TRBV29-1; d_gene: -; CDR3nt: TGCAGCGTTGAAGATCCCCGACAGGGGCCCGGGGGGGAGCAGTACTTC; CDR3aa: CSVEDPRQGPGGEQYF
abundance: -; j_gene: TRBJ1-4; v_gene: TRBV30; d_gene: -; CDR3nt: TGTGCCTGGAGTGTTATACAGGGTGGTGAAAAACTGTTTTTT; CDR3aa: CAWSVIQGGEKLFF
abundance: -; j_gene: TRBJ2-3; v_gene: TRBV7-8; d_gene: TRBD1; CDR3nt: TGTGCCAGCAGCTCCGGGACAGGGGGTACGGATACGCAGTATTTT; CDR3aa: CASSSGTGGTDTQYF
abundance: -; j_gene: TRBJ2-1; v_gene: TRBV5-1; d_gene: -; CDR3nt: TGCGCCAGCAGTCACGACTGGAATGAGCAGTTCTTC; CDR3aa: CASSHDWNEQFF
abundance: few; j_gene: TRBJ2-5; v_gene: TRBV5-4; d_gene: -; CDR3nt: TGTGCAGCTAGTAATCGATGGCGGGGCAACCTCCCTGAGACCCAGTACTTC; CDR3aa: CAASNRWRGNLPETQYF
abundance: few; j_gene: TRBJ2-7; v_gene: TRBV19; d_gene: -; CDR3nt: TGTGCCAGTAGTAGGGCAGGATCAACCTACGAGCAGTACTTC; CDR3aa: CASSRAGSTYEQYF
abundance: -; j_gene: TRBJ2-7; v_gene: TRBV27; d_gene: -; CDR3nt: TGTGCCAGCAGCTTATCGCGGGGAGCTAGCGTAGCCTACGAGCAGTACTTC; CDR3aa: CASSLSRGASVAYEQYF
abundance: -; j_gene: TRBJ2-7; v_gene: TRBV27; d_gene: TRBD2; CDR3nt: TGTGCCAGCAGTTTAATCGGGACTACGTCCTACGAGCAGTACTTC; CDR3aa: CASSLIGTTSYEQYF
abundance: -; j_gene: TRBJ2-1; v_gene: TRBV15; d_gene: TRBD2; CDR3nt: TGTGCCACCAGCAGAGATGGGACTAGCGGCAATGAGCAGTTCTTC; CDR3aa: CATSRDGTSGNEQFF
abundance: few; j_gene: TRBJ1-5; v_gene: TRBV4-2; d_gene: -; CDR3nt: TGTGCCAGCAGCCAAGGGATACGGGGATGGGGCAATCAGCCCCAGCATTTT; CDR3aa: CASSQGIRGWGNQPQHF
abundance: -; j_gene: TRBJ1-6; v_gene: TRBV9; d_gene: TRBD1; CDR3nt: TGTGCCAGCAGCGAAGAGACCGGGACAGGAAATTCACCCCTCCACTTT; CDR3aa: CASSEETGTGNSPLHF
abundance: -; j_gene: TRBJ2-7; v_gene: TRBV15; d_gene: -; CDR3nt: TGTGCCACCAGCAGGTCCGGGACATCAAACTACGAGCAGTACTTC; CDR3aa: CATSRSGTSNYEQYF
abundance: -; j_gene: TRBJ2-1; v_gene: TRBV18; d_gene: TRBD1; CDR3nt: TGTGCCAGCTACTTGGACAGGGGGGAGTACAATGAGCAGTTCTTC; CDR3aa: CASYLDRGEYNEQFF
abundance: -; j_gene: TRBJ2-1; v_gene: TRBV25-1; d_gene: -; CDR3nt: TGTGCCAGCAACGCCGGGTATAGTGATGAGCAGTTCTTC; CDR3aa: CASNAGYSDEQFF
abundance: -; j_gene: TRBJ1-1; v_gene: TRBV9; d_gene: -; CDR3nt: TGTGCCAGCAGCGTAGTAGGCAGGGTAGTCACTGAAGCTTTCTTT; CDR3aa: CASSVVGRVVTEAFF
abundance: -; j_gene: TRBJ2-5; v_gene: TRBV7-9; d_gene: TRBD2; CDR3nt: TGTGCCAGCAGCTTAGCTGATCTAGCGGAAGAGACCCAGTACTTC; CDR3aa: CASSLADLAEETQYF
abundance: -; j_gene: TRBJ2-1; v_gene: TRBV10-1; d_gene: -; CDR3nt: TGCGCCAGCAGTAAGCATTCCTACAATGAGCAGTTCTTC; CDR3aa: CASSKHSYNEQFF
abundance: -; j_gene: TRBJ2-3; v_gene: TRBV24-1; d_gene: -; CDR3nt: TGTGCCACCAGTGATTCTAGACAGTTCACAGATACGCAGTATTTT; CDR3aa: CATSDSRQFTDTQYF
abundance: -; j_gene: TRBJ1-2; v_gene: TRBV19; d_gene: -; CDR3nt: TGTGCCAGTAGGAACCCGACAGTTAACTATGGCTACACCTTC; CDR3aa: CASRNPTVNYGYTF
abundance: -; j_gene: TRBJ1-3; v_gene: TRBV3-1/TRBV3-2; d_gene: -; CDR3nt: TGTGCCAGCAGCCTCCCGCAGGGAATGGGCTCTGGAAACACCATATATTTT; CDR3aa: CASSLPQGMGSGNTIYF
abundance: once; j_gene: TRBJ2-4; v_gene: TRBV6-1; d_gene: TRBD2; CDR3nt: TGTGCCAGCAGTGAATTGGTAGCGGGAGGGAAGGCCAAAAACATTCAGTACTTC; CDR3aa: CASSELVAGGKAKNIQYF
abundance: -; j_gene: TRBJ2-7; v_gene: TRBV11-2; d_gene: -; CDR3nt: TGTGCCAGCAGCTCAGGACAGATTTTAACGTACGAGCAGTACTTC; CDR3aa: CASSSGQILTYEQYF
abundance: -; j_gene: TRBJ2-1; v_gene: TRBV6-5; d_gene: TRBD2; CDR3nt: TGTGCCAGCAGTTACTCCTTTTCTAGCGGGAATGAGCAGTTCTTC; CDR3aa: CASSYSFSSGNEQFF
abundance: few; j_gene: TRBJ1-5; v_gene: TRBV30; d_gene: -; CDR3nt: TGTGCCTGGAGCCTGGGACAAAGCAATCAGCCCCAGCATTTT; CDR3aa: CAWSLGQSNQPQHF
abundance: -; j_gene: TRBJ1-1; v_gene: TRBV15; d_gene: TRBD1; CDR3nt: TGTGCCACCAGCAGAGGACAGGGGTTGAACACTGAAGCTTTCTTT; CDR3aa: CATSRGQGLNTEAFF
abundance: -; j_gene: TRBJ1-4; v_gene: TRBV6-1; d_gene: -; CDR3nt: TGTGCCAGCAGTGAGTCAGGGTTTGAAAAACTGTTTTTT; CDR3aa: CASSESGFEKLFF
abundance: -; j_gene: TRBJ1-2; v_gene: TRBV6-5; d_gene: -; CDR3nt: TGTGCCAGCAGTTCCCCCTTAGGCTACACCTTC; CDR3aa: CASSSPLGYTF
abundance: -; j_gene: TRBJ2-7; v_gene: TRBV7-7; d_gene: -; CDR3nt: TGTGCCAGCAGCTCCGGGGTGCACTACGAGCAGTACTTC; CDR3aa: CASSSGVHYEQYF
abundance: -; j_gene: TRBJ1-2; v_gene: TRBV20-1; d_gene: TRBD1; CDR3nt: TGCAGTGCTAGTAGCTGGGACAGGCTTAACTATGGCTACACCTTC; CDR3aa: CSASSWDRLNYGYTF
abundance: -; j_gene: TRBJ1-2; v_gene: TRBV6-5; d_gene: -; CDR3nt: TGTGCCAGCAGTTACCTGCAAACCGGAGATGGCTACACCTTC; CDR3aa: CASSYLQTGDGYTF
abundance: -; j_gene: TRBJ2-1; v_gene: TRBV27; d_gene: TRBD2; CDR3nt: TGTGCCAGCAGTGGTGGGACTAGCGGGTCGGGTTCCTACAATGAGCAGTTCTTC; CDR3aa: CASSGGTSGSGSYNEQFF
abundance: -; j_gene: TRBJ1-6; v_gene: TRBV7-8; d_gene: TRBD1; CDR3nt: TGTGCCAGCAGCTTCGGACAGGGGGCACGTTCACCCCTCCACTTT; CDR3aa: CASSFGQGARSPLHF